This T cell receptor (beta chain) was recorded in a study of T cell clones after liver transplantation. Study information: HCV positivity affected three of eight recipients; the rest lacked autoimmune or viral indications.

This CDR3 contains 13 residues. Germline CDR1 is LNHDA and CDR2 is SQIVND (reference sequence). The ends were cut back, 3 bases at V and 9 bases at J, with 12 bases in the middle. Clones were read by immunoSEQ multiplex PCR, and TCRdb kept only the in-frame ones, dropping some. The sample carries roughly 19,000 clones, over 75% recorded once. CD3+CD4+ and CD3+CD8+ cells were FACS-sorted from thawed unstimulated PBMCs. Concerning this clone: No antigen is known for it.

Study-wide results and limits: Low donor cell numbers restricted donor-reactive repertoire measurement in two subjects.

This sequence originates from a human patient who received a liver transplant. Part of the T cell pool may stem from the graft donor. Sequenced here: CD8+ T cells from blood, sampled just over 45 months after liver transplant. This chain links TRBV19 with TRBJ2-1, with D maybe TRBD2 (6 bases). The CDR3 spells CASSIGGMLEQFF. The CDR3 coding sequence is TGTGCCAGTAGTATCGGGGGAATGCTTGAGCAGTTCTTC.